The 4 T cell receptor beta chains below all came from one sample that was sequenced in a study of identical twins. TCRdb fed the 5' RACE reads into MiXCR, producing one record per CDR3 protein. The sample yields some 440,000 distinct CDR3 sequences, less than 25% seen once. This same sample was also part of a study on T cells expressing NK-cell markers.

Sequenced: CD4+ T cells sorted from blood. Receptors were obtained from a woman aged 18-29 years in good health.

The rearrangement links TRBV12-3 or TRBV12-4 to TRBJ2-1; 9 nucleotides line up with TRBD1. The ends lost 9 bases at V and 9 bases at J; junction bases unmatched: 12. This CDR3 contains 14 residues. The CDR3 here is CASTPGQGRGEQFF. In nucleotides, the CDR3 is TGTGCCAGTACCCCCGGACAGGGGCGTGGTGAGCAGTTCTTC.

The chain couples TRBV18 to TRBJ1-1, with D tentatively TRBD1 (5 bases). From germline, CDR1 is KGHSH and CDR2 LQKENI. V lost 4 bases, J lost 3 bases, and 9 bases lay in between. The CDR3 runs to 13 residues. The CDR3 sequence: CASSRQSDTEAFF. The CDR3 DNA is TGTGCCAGCTCACGACAGAGTGACACTGAAGCTTTCTTT.

This rearrangement joins TRBV7-3 to TRBJ2-3, with no clear D. Trimming left V 9 bases short and J 4 bases short, with 14 bases between. The CDR3 loop spans 13 amino acids. Germline values: CDR1 SGHTA, CDR2 FQGTGA. The CDR3 here is CASSVGLADTQYF. Written as DNA, the CDR3 is TGTGCCAGTTCAGTTGGGCTAGCAGATACGCAGTATTTT.

The V call is TRBV23-1, the J call TRBJ2-7; D is perhaps TRBD1 (6 bases). TRBV23-1 is an ORF; its function is uncertain. Trimming left V 2 bases short and J 6 bases short, with 14 bases between. The CDR3 spans 14 residues. The DNA of the CDR3 is TGCGCCAGCAGTCAAAAAAGGACAGCTCCCGAGCAGTACTTC. The encoded protein is CASSQKRTAPEQYF.